This TCR beta chain was sequenced in a study of ipilimumab plus nivolumab after autologous stem cell transplantation. Looking at the study overall: Median doses per patient: about five ipilimumab, under 10 nivolumab. Both relapsed and primary refractory DLBCL were included.

The assay was immunoSEQ multiplex PCR, and TCRdb's table has in-frame clones only and misses some. The repertoire holds some 17,000 clones, with almost 80% as singletons. Patients got ipilimumab 1 mg/kg beginning 14 to 28 days post-transplant. Dosing: nivolumab 3 mg/kg IV, weeks 1, 4, 7, 10, then every two weeks to week 26. This clone has more than one count but fewer than ten. The sequence came from a male donor with diffuse large B-cell lymphoma. The sequenced sample was PBMCs, obtained in a trial of ipilimumab plus nivolumab as post-transplant consolidation.

CDR3 DNA: TGCGCCAGCAGCTATGACAGGAAGAATGAAAAACTGTTTTTT. Its translation is CASSYDRKNEKLFF. This chain uses TRBV5-1 with TRBJ1-4, with a possible D match to TRBD1 (6 bases). Germline lookup yields CDR1 SGHRS and CDR2 YFSETQ. The length of the CDR3 is 14 residues. Trimming cost V 3 bases and J 5 bases, with 11 bases left between them.